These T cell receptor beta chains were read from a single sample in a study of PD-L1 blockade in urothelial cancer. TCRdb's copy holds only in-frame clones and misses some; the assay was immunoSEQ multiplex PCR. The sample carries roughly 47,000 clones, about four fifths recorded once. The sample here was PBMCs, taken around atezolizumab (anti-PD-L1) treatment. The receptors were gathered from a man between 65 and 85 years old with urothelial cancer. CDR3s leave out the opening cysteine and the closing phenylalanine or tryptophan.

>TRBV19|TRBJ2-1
ASSIVGYRTGNEQF
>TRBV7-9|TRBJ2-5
ASSLVGGETQY
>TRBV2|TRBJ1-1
ASSPADRQAFEAF
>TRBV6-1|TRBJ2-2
ASIDRDGTGELF
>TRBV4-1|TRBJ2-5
ASSQRGQGGETQY
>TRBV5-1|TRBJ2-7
ASRSDSYEQY
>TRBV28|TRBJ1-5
ASSLLGGANQPQH
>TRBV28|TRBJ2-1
ASTSYPIGLSRNEQF
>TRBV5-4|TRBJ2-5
ASSWPSSGRGLETQY
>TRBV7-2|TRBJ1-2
ASSPGGGYGYT
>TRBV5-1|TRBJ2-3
ASSLAVAGKGDTQY
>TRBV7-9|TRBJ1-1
ASSSHRENTEAF
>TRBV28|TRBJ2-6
ASGKTGSSVLT
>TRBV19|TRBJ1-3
ASSISPAGNTIY
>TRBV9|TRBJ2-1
ASSVGGMGQGNNEQF
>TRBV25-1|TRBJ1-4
ASRGQGKEKLF
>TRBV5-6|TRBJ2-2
ASTPLPTGESTGELF
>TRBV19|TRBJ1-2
ASSIEEDGGYT
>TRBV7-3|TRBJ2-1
ASSVGEGEQF
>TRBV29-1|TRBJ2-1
SVEGGGPRPNEQF
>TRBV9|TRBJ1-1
ASSPWTGTGKTEAF
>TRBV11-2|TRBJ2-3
ASSLDGGRTDTQY
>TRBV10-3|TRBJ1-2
AISEGQMSYT
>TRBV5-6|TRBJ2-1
ASSWGTSGYNEQF
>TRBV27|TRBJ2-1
ASSLGEVGDRSYNEQF
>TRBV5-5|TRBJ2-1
ASSWSPGGNEQF
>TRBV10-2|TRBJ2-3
ASSDGTSGILRMDTQY
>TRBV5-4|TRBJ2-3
ASSGLAGEGTQY
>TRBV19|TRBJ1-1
ASSTGRRRGEAF
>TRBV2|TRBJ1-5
ASSGLGPQH
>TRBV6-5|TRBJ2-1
ASKAGLYNEQF
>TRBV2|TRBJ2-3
ASSLLQDTQY
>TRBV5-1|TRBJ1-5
ASSPGLSNQPQH
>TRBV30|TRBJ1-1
AWRQGLNTEAF
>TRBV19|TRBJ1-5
ASSMVGGEWYNQPQH
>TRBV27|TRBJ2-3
ASSSSTSGRPSTDTQY
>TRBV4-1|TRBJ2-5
ASSLGQTETQY
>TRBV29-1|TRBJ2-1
SVVLAGDNEQF
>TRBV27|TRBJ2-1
ASRPRDREVNEQF
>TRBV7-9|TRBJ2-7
ASSSEGGQY
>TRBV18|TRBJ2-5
ASSRQGEETQY
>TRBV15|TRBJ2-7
ATSRDSNTGTGSLEQY
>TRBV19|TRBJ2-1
ASSIRGHYNEQF
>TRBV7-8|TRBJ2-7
ASSPTSGSYEQY
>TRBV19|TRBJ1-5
ASSSQALNQPQH
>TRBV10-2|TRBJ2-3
ASRPLAGTSTDTQY
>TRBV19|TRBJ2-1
ASSIASRQEQF
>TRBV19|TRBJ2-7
ASSMARGSYEQY
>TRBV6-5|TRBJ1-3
ASSRNRLSGNTIY
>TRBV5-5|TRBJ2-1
ASSLGAGGSYNEQF
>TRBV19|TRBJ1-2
ASSIQGNYGYT
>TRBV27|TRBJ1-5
ASSLLGTDNQPQH
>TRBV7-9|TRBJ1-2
ASNPSGGSNYGYT
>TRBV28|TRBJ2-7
ASSSPDRGLYEQY
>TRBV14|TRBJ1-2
ASSPGNYGYT